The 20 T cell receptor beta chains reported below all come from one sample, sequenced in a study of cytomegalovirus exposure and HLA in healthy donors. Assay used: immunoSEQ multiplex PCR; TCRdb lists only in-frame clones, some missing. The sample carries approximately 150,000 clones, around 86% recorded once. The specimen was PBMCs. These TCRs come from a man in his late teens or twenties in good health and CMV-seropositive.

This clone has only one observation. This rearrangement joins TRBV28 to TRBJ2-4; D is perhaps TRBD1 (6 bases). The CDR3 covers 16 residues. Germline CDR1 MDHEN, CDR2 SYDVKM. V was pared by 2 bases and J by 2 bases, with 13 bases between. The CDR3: CASSLPGTSPKNIQYF. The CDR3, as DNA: TGTGCCAGCAGTTTACCCGGGACATCTCCCAAAAACATTCAGTACTTC.

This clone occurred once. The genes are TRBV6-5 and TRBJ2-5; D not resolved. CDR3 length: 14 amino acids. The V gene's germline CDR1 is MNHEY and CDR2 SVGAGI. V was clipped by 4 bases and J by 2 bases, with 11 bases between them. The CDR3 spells CASSLERRQETQYF. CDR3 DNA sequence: TGTGCCAGCAGTTTAGAACGGAGACAAGAGACCCAGTACTTC.

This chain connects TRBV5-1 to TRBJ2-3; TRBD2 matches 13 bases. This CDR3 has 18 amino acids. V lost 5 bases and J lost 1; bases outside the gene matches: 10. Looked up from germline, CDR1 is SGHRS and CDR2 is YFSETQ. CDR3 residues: CASSFLTSGRAGTDTQYF. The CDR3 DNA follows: TGCGCCAGCAGTTTCCTTACTAGCGGGAGGGCCGGCACAGATACGCAGTATTTT.

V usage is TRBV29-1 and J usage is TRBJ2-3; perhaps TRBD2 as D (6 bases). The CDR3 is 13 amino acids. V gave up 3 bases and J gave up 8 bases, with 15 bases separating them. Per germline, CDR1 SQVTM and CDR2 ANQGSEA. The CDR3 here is CSVDGGESVTQYF. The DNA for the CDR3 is TGCAGCGTTGACGGGGGAGAGTCGGTTACGCAGTATTTT.

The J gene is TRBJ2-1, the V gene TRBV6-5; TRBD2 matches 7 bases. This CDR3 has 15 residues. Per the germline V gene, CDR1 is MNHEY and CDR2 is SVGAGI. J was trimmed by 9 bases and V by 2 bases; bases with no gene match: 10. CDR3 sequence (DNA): TGTGCCAGCAGTTACCCCCGACTAGCCCGCGGTGAGCAGTTCTTC. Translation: CASSYPRLARGEQFF.

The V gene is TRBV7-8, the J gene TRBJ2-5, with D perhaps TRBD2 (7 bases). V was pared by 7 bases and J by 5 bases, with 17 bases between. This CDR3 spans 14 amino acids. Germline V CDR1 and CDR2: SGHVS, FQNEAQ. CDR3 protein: CASTLSRGAETQYF. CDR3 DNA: TGTGCCAGCACCCTCTCCCGGGGGGCCGAGACCCAGTACTTC.

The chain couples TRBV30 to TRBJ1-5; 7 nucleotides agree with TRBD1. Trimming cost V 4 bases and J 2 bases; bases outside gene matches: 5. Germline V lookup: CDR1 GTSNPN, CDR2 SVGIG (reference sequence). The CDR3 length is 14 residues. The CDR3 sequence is CAWKQGPGNQPQHF. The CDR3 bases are TGTGCCTGGAAACAGGGGCCGGGCAATCAGCCCCAGCATTTT.

The CDR3 region has the DNA TGCAGCGTTGACCGGGCCAGGGGGTATTCAACTAATGAAAAACTGTTTTTT. It encodes CSVDRARGYSTNEKLFF. The genes are TRBV29-1 and TRBJ1-4, with 7 bases aligning to TRBD1. CDR3 length: 17 amino acids. Per germline, CDR1 SQVTM and CDR2 ANQGSEA. The ends lost 3 bases at V and 0 bases at J; junction bases unmatched: 10.

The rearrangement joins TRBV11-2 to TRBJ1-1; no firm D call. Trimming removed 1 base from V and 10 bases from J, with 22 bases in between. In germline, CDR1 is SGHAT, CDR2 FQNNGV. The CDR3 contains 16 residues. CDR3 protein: CASSLVMDRGRAGAFF. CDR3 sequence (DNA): TGTGCCAGCAGCTTAGTTATGGATCGGGGAAGGGCGGGAGCTTTCTTT.

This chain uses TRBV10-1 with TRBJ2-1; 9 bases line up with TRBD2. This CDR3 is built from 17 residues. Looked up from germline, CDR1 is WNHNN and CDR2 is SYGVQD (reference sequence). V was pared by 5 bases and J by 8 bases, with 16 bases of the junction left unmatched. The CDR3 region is CASSSTPGLARSDEQFF. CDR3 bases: TGCGCCAGCAGTTCCACTCCGGGACTAGCCAGAAGTGATGAGCAGTTCTTC.

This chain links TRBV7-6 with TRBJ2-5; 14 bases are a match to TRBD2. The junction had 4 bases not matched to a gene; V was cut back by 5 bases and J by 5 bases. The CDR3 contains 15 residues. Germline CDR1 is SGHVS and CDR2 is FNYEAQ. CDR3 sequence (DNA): TGTGCCAGCAGCACGGGACTAGCGGGGGTGGAGACCCAGTACTTC. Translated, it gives CASSTGLAGVETQYF.

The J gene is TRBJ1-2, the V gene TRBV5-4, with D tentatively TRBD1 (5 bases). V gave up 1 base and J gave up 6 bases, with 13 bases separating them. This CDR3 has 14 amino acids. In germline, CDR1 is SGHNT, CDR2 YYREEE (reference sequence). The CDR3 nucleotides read TGTGCCAGCAGCTTGTCCGGGGGGGTGGATGGCTACACCTTC. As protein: CASSLSGGVDGYTF.

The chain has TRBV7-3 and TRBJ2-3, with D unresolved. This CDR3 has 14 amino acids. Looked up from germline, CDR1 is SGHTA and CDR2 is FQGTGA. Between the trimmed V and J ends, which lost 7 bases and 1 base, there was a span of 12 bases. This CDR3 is CASKETSGTDTQYF. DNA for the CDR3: TGTGCCAGCAAGGAGACGTCCGGCACAGATACGCAGTATTTT.

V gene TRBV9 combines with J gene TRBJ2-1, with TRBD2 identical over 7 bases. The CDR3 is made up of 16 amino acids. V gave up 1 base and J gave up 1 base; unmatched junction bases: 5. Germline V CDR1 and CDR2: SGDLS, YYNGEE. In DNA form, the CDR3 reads TGTGCCAGCAGCGTATCGGGCGGGGGTTCCTACAATGAGCAGTTCTTC. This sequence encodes CASSVSGGGSYNEQFF.

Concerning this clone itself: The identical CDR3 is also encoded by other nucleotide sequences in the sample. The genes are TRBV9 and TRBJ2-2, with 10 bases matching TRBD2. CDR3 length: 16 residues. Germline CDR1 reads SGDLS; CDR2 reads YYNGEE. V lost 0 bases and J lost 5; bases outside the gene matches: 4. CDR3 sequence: CASSVGVAGGTGELFF. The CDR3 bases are TGTGCCAGCAGCGTAGGTGTAGCGGGAGGAACCGGGGAGCTGTTTTTT. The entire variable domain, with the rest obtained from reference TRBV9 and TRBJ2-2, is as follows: DSGVTQTPKHLITATGQRVTLRCSPRSGDLSVYWYQQSLDQGLQFLIQYYNGEERAKGNILERFSAQQFPDLHSELNLSSLELGDSALYFCASSVGVAGGTGELFFGEGSRLTVL.

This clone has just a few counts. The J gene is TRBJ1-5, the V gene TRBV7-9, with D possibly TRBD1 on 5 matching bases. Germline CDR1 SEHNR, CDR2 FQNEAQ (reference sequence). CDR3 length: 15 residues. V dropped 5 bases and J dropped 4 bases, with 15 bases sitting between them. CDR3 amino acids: CASSPYLGGNQPQHF. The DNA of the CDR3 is TGTGCCAGCAGCCCATACCTCGGGGGGAATCAGCCCCAGCATTTT.

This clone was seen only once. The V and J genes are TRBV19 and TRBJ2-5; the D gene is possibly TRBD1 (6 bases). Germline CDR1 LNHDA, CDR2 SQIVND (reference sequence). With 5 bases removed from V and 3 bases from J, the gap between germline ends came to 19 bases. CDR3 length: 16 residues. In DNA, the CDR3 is TGTGCCAGTAGTCCAGGACAGCGAGAAACTAAAGAGACCCAGTACTTC. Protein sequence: CASSPGQRETKETQYF.

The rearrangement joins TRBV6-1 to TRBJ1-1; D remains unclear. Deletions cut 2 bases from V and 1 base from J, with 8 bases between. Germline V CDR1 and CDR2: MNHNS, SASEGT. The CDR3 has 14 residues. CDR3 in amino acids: CASSETLPNTEAFF. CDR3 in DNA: TGTGCCAGCAGTGAAACATTACCGAACACTGAAGCTTTCTTT.

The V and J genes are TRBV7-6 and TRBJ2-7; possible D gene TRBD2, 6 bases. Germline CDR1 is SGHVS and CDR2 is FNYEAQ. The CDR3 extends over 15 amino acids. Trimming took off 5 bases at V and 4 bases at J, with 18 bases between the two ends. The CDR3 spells CASSPEASAYYEQYF. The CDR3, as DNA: TGTGCCAGCAGCCCAGAGGCTAGCGCCTATTACGAGCAGTACTTC.

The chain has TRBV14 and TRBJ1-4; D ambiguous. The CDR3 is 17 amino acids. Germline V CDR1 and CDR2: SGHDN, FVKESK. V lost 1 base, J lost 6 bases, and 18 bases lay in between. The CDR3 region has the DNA TGTGCCAGCAGCCAAGTGGGCCCCTTCGGGAACGATGAAAAACTGTTTTTT. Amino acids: CASSQVGPFGNDEKLFF.